This record concerns one T cell receptor beta chain sequence. The junction shows a germline mismatch at one end, possibly a read error. The sample originates from a study of blood T cell repertoires in COVID-19. Study in general: Sites in the United States, Italy and Spain provided acute and convalescent COVID-19 samples. Nucleic acid was either cDNA or gDNA, and it came from T cells, B-cell-depleted T cells, or PBMCs.

In the original workflow: Estimation of nucleated cell counts was performed using reference gene primer amplification. Assay: immunoSEQ multiplex PCR; the TCRdb copy retains only in-frame clones and omits some. The V and J calls and clone size come from that table; D and trimming were worked out from the DNA. The sample gives approximately 150,000 clones, around 90% of which show up once; about 4.2% is in the top ten. This clonotype was obtained from a woman aged 55-69 years with active or convalescent COVID-19. What was sequenced was peripheral blood.

The CDR3 nucleotides are TGTGCCAGCAGCTTCACAGGGGACCCTGACGCTTTCTTT. This gives the protein CASSFTGDPDAFF. The V call is TRBV11-1, the J call TRBJ1-1; 7 nucleotides align to TRBD1. This CDR3 comprises 13 residues. Per germline, CDR1 SGHAT and CDR2 FQDESV (reference sequence).